This T cell receptor beta chain derives from a study of OX40 agonist ivuxolimab in advanced cancers. Study background: Prior anti-PD-1, anti-PD-L1 or anti-CTLA-4 therapy was allowed; around 43% had some. Partial responses were achieved by three patients, of whom one had hepatocellular carcinoma and two had cutaneous melanoma.

The CDR3 totals 16 residues. With V trimmed by 3 bases and J by 3 bases, 6 bases remained unmatched. Germline assignment: CDR1 SGHNT and CDR2 YYREEE (reference sequence). Profiled with immunoSEQ multiplex PCR; TCRdb holds only in-frame clones, not every one. The sample holds tens of thousands of clones, around 90% seen once. Notes on this clone: Its antigen remains unidentified.

Study results and caveats: On average, a greater number of expanded clones characterised CD8+ T cells relative to CD4+. Those patients achieving a partial response at 0.1-3.0 mg/kg showed among the lowest clonal expansion.

J is TRBJ2-2 and V is TRBV5-4; 9 nucleotides align to TRBD1. The clonotype was recovered from an adult with an advanced solid tumor such as melanoma, head and neck, liver or kidney cancer. Sequences were derived from CD4+ or CD8+ T cells sorted from blood, sampled in a trial of the OX40 agonist ivuxolimab. DNA for the CDR3: TGTGCCAGCAGCTCGTGGACAGGGGTGGACACCGGGGAGCTGTTTTTT. As protein: CASSSWTGVDTGELFF.